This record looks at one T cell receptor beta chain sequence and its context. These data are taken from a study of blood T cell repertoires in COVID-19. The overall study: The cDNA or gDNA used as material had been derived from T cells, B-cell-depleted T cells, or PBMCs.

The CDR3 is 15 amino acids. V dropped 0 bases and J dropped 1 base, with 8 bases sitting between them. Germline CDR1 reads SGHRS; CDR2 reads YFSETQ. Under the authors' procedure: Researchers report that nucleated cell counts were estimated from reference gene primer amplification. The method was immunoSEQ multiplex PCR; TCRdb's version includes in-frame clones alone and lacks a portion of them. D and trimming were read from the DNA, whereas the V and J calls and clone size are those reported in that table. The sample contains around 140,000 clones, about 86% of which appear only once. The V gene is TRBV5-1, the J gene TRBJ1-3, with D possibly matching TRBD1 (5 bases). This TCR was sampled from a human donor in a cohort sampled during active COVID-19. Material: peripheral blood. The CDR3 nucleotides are TGCGCCAGCAGCTTGGTCGCAGGGTCTGGAAACACCATATATTTT. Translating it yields CASSLVAGSGNTIYF.